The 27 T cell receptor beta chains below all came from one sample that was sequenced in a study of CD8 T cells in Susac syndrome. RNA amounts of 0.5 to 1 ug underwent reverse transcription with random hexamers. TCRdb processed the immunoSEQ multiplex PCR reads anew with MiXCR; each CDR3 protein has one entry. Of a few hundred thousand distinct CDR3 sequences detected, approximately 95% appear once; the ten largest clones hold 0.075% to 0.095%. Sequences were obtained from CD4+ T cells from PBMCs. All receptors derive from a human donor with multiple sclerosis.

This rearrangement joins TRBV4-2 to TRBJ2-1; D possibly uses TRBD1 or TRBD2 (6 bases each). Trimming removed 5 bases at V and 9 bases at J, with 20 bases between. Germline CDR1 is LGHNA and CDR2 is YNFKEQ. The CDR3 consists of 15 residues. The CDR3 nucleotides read TGTGCCAGCAGCGGAGAACAGGGAGGTTTTTTTGAGCAGTTCTTC. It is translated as CASSGEQGGFFEQFF.

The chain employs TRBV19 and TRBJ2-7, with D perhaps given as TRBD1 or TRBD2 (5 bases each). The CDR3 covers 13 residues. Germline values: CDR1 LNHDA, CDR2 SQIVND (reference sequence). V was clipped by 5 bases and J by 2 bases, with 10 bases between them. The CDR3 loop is CASSRDVTYEQYF. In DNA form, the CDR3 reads TGTGCCAGTAGTCGGGACGTTACCTACGAGCAGTACTTC.

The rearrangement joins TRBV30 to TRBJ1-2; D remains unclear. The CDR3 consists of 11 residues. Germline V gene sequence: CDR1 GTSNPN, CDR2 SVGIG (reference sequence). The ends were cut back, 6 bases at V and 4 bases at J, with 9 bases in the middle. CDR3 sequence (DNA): TGTGCCTGTACCTTAGGCTATGGCTACACCTTC. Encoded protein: CACTLGYGYTF.

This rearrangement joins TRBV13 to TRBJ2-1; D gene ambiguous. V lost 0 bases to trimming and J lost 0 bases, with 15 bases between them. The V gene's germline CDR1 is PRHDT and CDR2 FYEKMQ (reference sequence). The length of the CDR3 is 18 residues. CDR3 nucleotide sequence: TGTGCCAGCAGCTTAGGCATCATATCTCAGAGCTCCTACAATGAGCAGTTCTTC. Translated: CASSLGIISQSSYNEQFF.

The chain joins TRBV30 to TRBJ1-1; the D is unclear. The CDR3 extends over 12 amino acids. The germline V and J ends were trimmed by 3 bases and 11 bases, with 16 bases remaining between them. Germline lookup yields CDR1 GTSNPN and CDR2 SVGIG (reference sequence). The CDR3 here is CAWRSGPGAAFF. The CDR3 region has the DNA TGTGCCTGGAGGTCCGGCCCCGGCGCGGCTTTCTTT.

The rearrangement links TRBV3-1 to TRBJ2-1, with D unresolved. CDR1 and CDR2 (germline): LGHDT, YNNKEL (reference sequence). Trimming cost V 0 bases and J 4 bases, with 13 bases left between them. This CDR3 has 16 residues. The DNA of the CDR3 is TGTGCCAGCAGCCAAGAAGTTTGGCAGGCTTACAATGAGCAGTTCTTC. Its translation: CASSQEVWQAYNEQFF.

The CDR3 protein is CATAGLPAPDTQYF. The CDR3 DNA reads as TGTGCCACCGCGGGACTCCCGGCTCCCGATACGCAGTATTTT. The chain joins TRBV24-1 to TRBJ2-3; D possibly corresponds to TRBD2 (6 bases). The CDR3 loop spans 14 amino acids. Germline CDR1 is KGHDR and CDR2 is SFDVKD. The germline V and J ends were trimmed by 9 bases and 6 bases, with 18 bases remaining between them.

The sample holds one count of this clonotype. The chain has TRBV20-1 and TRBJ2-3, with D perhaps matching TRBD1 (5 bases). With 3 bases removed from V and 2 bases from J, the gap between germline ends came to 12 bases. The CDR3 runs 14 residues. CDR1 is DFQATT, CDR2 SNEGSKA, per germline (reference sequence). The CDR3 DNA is TGCAGTGCTAGTGGGGCAGGGCACACAGATACGCAGTATTTT. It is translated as CSASGAGHTDTQYF.

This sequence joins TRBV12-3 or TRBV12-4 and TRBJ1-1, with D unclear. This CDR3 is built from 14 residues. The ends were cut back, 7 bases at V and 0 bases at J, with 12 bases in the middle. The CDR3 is CASTPRPVNTEAFF. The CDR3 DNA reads TGTGCCAGCACTCCCCGTCCAGTGAACACTGAAGCTTTCTTT.

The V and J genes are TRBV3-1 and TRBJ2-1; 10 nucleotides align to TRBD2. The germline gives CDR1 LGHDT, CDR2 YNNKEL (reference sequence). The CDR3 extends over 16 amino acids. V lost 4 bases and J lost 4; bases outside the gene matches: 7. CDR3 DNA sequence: TGTGCCAGCAGCCCCTACCGTAGCGGGGGGTACAATGAGCAGTTCTTC. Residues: CASSPYRSGGYNEQFF.

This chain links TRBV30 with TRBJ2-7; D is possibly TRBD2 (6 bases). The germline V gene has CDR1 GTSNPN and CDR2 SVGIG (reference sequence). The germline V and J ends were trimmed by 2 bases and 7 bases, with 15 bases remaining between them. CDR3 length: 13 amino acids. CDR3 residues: CAWSFREWREQYF. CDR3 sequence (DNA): TGTGCCTGGAGTTTCCGGGAGTGGCGGGAGCAGTACTTC. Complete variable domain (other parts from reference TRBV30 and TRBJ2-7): SQTIHQWPATLVQPVGSPLSLECTVEGTSNPNLYWYRQAAGRGLQLLFYSVGIGQISSEVPQNLSASRPQDRQFILSSKKLLLSDSGFYLCAWSFREWREQYFGPGTRLTVT.

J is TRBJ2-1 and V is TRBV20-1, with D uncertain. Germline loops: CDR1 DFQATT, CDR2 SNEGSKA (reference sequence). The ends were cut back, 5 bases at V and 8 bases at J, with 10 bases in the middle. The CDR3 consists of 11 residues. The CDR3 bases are TGCAGTGCTCAAACCCAGGATGAGCAGTTCTTC. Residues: CSAQTQDEQFF.

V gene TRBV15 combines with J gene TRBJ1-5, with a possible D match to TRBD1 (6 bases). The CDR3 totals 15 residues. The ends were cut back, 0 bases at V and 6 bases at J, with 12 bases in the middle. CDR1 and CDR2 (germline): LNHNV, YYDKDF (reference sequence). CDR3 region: CATSRDRTGFQPQHF. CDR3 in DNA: TGTGCCACCAGCAGAGATCGTACAGGGTTTCAGCCCCAGCATTTT.

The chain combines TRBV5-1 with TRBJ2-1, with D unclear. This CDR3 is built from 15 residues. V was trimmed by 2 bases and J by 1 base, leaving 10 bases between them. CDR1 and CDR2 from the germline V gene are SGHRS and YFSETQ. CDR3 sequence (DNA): TGCGCCAGCAGCTTTAGGGTGCAGTCCTACAATGAGCAGTTCTTC. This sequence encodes CASSFRVQSYNEQFF.

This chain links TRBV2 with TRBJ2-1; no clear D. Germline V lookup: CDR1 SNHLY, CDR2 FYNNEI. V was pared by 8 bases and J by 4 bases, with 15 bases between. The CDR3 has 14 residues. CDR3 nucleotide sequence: TGTGCCAGCCAGTCGAATCGCCTTTACAATGAGCAGTTCTTC. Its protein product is CASQSNRLYNEQFF. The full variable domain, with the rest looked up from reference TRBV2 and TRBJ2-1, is EPEVTQTPSHQVTQMGQEVILRCVPISNHLYFYWYRQILGQKVEFLVSFYNNEISEKSEIFDDQFSVERPDGSNFTLKIRSTKLEDSAMYFCASQSNRLYNEQFFGPGTRLTVL.

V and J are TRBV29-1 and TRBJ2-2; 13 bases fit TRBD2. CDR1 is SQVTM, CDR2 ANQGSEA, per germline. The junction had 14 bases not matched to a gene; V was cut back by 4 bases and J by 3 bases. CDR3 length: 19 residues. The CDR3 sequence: CSVVMPGGLAGSDTGELFF. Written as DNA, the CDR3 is TGCAGCGTTGTTATGCCCGGGGGACTAGCGGGATCCGACACCGGGGAGCTGTTTTTT.

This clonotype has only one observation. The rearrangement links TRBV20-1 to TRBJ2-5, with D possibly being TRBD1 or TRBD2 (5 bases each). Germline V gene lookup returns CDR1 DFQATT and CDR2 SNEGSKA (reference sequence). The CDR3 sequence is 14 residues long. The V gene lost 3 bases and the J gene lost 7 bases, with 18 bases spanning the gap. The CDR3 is CSASSGTPVATQYF. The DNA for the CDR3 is TGCAGTGCTAGTAGTGGGACGCCAGTGGCGACCCAGTACTTC.

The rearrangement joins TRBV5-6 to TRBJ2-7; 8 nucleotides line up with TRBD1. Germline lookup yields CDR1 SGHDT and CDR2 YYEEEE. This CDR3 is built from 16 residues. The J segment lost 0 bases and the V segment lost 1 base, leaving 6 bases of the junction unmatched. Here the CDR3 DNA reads TGTGCCAGCAGCTTGAGCAGGGGGCGTTTCTCCTACGAGCAGTACTTC. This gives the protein CASSLSRGRFSYEQYF.

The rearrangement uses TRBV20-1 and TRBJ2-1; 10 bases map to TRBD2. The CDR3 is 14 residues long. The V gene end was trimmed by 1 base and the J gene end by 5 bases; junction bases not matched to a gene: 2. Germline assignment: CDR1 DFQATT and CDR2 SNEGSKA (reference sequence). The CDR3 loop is CSARGGLADNEQFF. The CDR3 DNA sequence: TGCAGTGCTAGAGGCGGACTAGCGGACAATGAGCAGTTCTTC.

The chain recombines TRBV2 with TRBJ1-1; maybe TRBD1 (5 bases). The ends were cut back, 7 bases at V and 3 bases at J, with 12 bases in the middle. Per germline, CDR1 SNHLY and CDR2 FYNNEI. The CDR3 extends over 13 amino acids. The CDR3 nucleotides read TGTGCCAGCATCAAGGGACCAGACACTGAAGCTTTCTTT. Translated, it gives CASIKGPDTEAFF. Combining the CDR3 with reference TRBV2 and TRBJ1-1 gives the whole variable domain EPEVTQTPSHQVTQMGQEVILRCVPISNHLYFYWYRQILGQKVEFLVSFYNNEISEKSEIFDDQFSVERPDGSNFTLKIRSTKLEDSAMYFCASIKGPDTEAFFGQGTRLTVV.

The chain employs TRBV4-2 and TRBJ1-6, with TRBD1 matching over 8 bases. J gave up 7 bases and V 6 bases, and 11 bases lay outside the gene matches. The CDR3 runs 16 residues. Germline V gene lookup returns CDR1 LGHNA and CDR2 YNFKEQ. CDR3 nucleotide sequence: TGTGCCAGCAGACCCGGGACAGGAGGCGAGAATTCACCCCTCCACTTT. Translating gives CASRPGTGGENSPLHF.

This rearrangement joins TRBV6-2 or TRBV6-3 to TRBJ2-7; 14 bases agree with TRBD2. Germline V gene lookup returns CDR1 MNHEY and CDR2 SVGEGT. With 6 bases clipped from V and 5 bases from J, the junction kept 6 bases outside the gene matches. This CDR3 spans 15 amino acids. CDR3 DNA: TGTGCCAGCAGCCTCAGACTAGCGGGAGGGAACGAGCAGTACTTC. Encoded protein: CASSLRLAGGNEQYF.

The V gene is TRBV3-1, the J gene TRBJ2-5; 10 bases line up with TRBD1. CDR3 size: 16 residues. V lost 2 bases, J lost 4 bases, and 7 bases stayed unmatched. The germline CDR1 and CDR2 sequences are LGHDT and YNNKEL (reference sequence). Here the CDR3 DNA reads TGTGCCAGCAGCCAACCCAGGACAGGGGGGGGAGAGACCCAGTACTTC. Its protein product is CASSQPRTGGGETQYF.

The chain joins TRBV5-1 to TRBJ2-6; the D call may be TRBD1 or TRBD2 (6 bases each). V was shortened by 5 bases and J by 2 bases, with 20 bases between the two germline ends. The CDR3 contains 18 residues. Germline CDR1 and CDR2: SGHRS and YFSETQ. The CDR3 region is CASSWGSGGLPGANVLTF. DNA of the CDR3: TGCGCCAGCAGTTGGGGGTCCGGGGGCCTCCCTGGGGCCAACGTCCTGACTTTC.

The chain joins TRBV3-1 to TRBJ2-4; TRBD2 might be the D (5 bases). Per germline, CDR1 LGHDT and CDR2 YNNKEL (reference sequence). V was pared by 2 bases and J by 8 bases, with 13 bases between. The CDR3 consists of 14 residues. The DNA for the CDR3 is TGTGCCAGCAGCCAAACAGCGTCCGGGGACATTCAGTACTTC. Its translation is CASSQTASGDIQYF.

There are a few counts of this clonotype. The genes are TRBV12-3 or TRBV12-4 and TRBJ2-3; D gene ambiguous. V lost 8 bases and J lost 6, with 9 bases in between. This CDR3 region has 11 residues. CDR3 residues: CASSPADTQYF. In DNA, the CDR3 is TGTGCCAGCTCACCGGCGGATACGCAGTATTTT.

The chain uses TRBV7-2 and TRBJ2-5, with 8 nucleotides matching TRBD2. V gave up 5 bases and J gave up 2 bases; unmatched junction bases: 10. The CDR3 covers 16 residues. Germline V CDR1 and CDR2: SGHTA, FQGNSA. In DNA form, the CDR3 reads TGTGCCAGCAGCCCAGTTGGCGGGGGGCTACAAGAGACCCAGTACTTC. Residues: CASSPVGGGLQETQYF.